These 17 T cell receptor beta chains were all obtained from the same sample, sequenced in a study of T cell changes during pregnancy in multiple sclerosis. TCRdb's copy holds only in-frame clones and misses some; the assay was immunoSEQ multiplex PCR. The table has some 52,000 clones, approximately 92% seen once. Sequences were derived from CD4+ T cells from peripheral blood mononuclear cells, sampled in the third trimester of pregnancy. These receptors were collected from a female donor with multiple sclerosis, enrolled in a pregnancy study.

The rearrangement links TRBV29-1 to TRBJ2-3; TRBD2 is a possible D gene (6 bases). The CDR3 runs 13 residues. Trimming removed 4 bases from V and 2 bases from J, with 10 bases in between. CDR1 and CDR2 (germline): SQVTM, ANQGSEA. DNA of the CDR3: TGCAGCGTTGCACTAGCTCTCACAGATACGCAGTATTTT. Its protein is CSVALALTDTQYF.

The sample holds a few counts of this clone. J is TRBJ1-5 and V is TRBV12-5; 7 bases line up with TRBD1. Trimming took 6 bases from V and 6 from J; bases not matched to a gene: 8. This CDR3 region has 14 residues. Germline V gene lookup returns CDR1 LGHNT and CDR2 FRNRAP. The CDR3 bases are TGTGCTAGTGGCCAGGGGGACTTAGGTCAGCCCCAGCATTTT. This encodes CASGQGDLGQPQHF.

The chain recombines TRBV14 with TRBJ2-3, with 8 bases matching TRBD2. This CDR3 region has 16 residues. Germline V gives CDR1 SGHDN, CDR2 FVKESK. V lost 4 bases, J lost 2 bases, and 8 bases stayed unmatched. In DNA form, the CDR3 reads TGTGCCAGCAGCCTCCGAGCGGGGGCCGTCACAGATACGCAGTATTTT. Amino acid sequence: CASSLRAGAVTDTQYF.

J is TRBJ1-1 and V is TRBV6-5; 8 positions agree with TRBD1. Germline V gene lookup returns CDR1 MNHEY and CDR2 SVGAGI. The V segment lost 6 bases and the J segment 1 base; nucleotides outside the gene matches: 7. CDR3 size: 15 residues. In nucleotides, the CDR3 is TGTGCCAGCAGAGAGGACAGGGCGGGGAACACTGAAGCTTTCTTT. This codes for CASREDRAGNTEAFF.

J is TRBJ1-2 and V is TRBV10-3, with 7 bases aligning to TRBD1. CDR3 length: 14 amino acids. Germline values: CDR1 ENHRY, CDR2 SYGVKD. J gave up 4 bases and V 2 bases, and 4 bases lay outside the gene matches. As DNA, the CDR3 is TGTGCCATCAGTGAGCGGACAGGTGCCTATGGCTACACCTTC. This translates into CAISERTGAYGYTF.

The chain employs TRBV30 and TRBJ1-5; possible D gene TRBD1, 6 bases. Trimming removed 2 bases from V and 8 bases from J, with 19 bases in between. The germline V gene has CDR1 GTSNPN and CDR2 SVGIG (reference sequence). The CDR3 has 15 amino acids. CDR3 bases: TGTGCCTGGAGTAGGGACAAGGCGAACATAGAGCCCCAGCATTTT. Translated, it gives CAWSRDKANIEPQHF.

The J gene is TRBJ2-7, the V gene TRBV7-5; the listed D gene, TRBD1, was not tested against the DNA. TRBV7-5 is classified as a pseudogene. The CDR3 is made up of 14 amino acids. CDR3 sequence: CVRSIGQVAYEQYF. Written as DNA, the CDR3 is TGTGTCAGAAGCATCGGACAGGTCGCGTACGAGCAGTACTTC.

J is TRBJ1-1 and V is TRBV5-1, with a weak D call TRBD1 (5 bases). In germline, CDR1 is SGHRS, CDR2 YFSETQ. The V and J ends lost 4 bases and 5 bases respectively, with 18 bases between them. The CDR3 has 15 residues. CDR3: CASSPRRGASTEAFF. For the CDR3, the DNA is TGCGCCAGCAGCCCGAGGAGGGGCGCTTCAACTGAAGCTTTCTTT.

The V gene is TRBV6-1, the J gene TRBJ1-1; D ambiguous. CDR3 length: 13 residues. V was pared by 8 bases and J by 2 bases, with 12 bases between. CDR1 and CDR2 (germline): MNHNS, SASEGT. The CDR3 coding sequence is TGTGCCAGCGAAGCGGCCCGTAACACTGAAGCTTTCTTT. It codes for CASEAARNTEAFF.

The gene calls are TRBV21-1 and TRBJ1-5; TRBD1 reflects the table's D call only, with no check against the DNA. TRBV21-1 is recorded as a pseudogene. The CDR3 has 14 amino acids. The CDR3, as DNA: TGTGCCAGCAGCAAAAGGGCAGGGGAGCAGCCCCAGCATTTT. As protein: CASSKRAGEQPQHF.

The chain combines TRBV30 with TRBJ1-2; D is perhaps TRBD1 (6 bases). Germline values: CDR1 GTSNPN, CDR2 SVGIG (reference sequence). The CDR3 runs 16 residues. V lost 3 bases to trimming and J lost 3 bases, with 20 bases between them. As DNA, the CDR3 is TGTGCCTGGAGGGGGAACAGGGCCCAAAACCACTATGGCTACACCTTC. As protein: CAWRGNRAQNHYGYTF.

This clone has only one observation. The chain combines TRBV19 with TRBJ2-7; TRBD2 might be the D (6 bases). V was trimmed by 3 bases and J by 3 bases, leaving 9 bases between them. This CDR3 is 13 amino acids long. Germline V gene data show CDR1 as LNHDA and CDR2 as SQIVND (reference sequence). CDR3 in DNA: TGTGCCAGTAGTATCGGGCGGGGCTACGAGCAGTACTTC. Amino acids: CASSIGRGYEQYF.

The chain carries TRBV19 and TRBJ2-1, with D unclear. Trimming removed 4 bases at V and 2 bases at J, with 9 bases between. CDR1 is LNHDA, CDR2 SQIVND, per germline (reference sequence). CDR3 length: 14 amino acids. For the CDR3, the DNA is TGTGCCAGTAGTACACATCCCGCCTACAATGAGCAGTTCTTC. Translation: CASSTHPAYNEQFF.

This clone was recorded once. This chain joins TRBV15 and TRBJ2-5, with 10 bases lining up with TRBD2. CDR1 and CDR2 (germline): LNHNV, YYDKDF (reference sequence). This CDR3 has 16 amino acids. Germline trimming cut 0 bases from V and 3 bases from J; bases unmatched to any gene: 4. The CDR3 DNA sequence: TGTGCCACCAGCAGAGACAGCGGGGGGGGCAAAGAGACCCAGTACTTC. It specifies CATSRDSGGGKETQYF.

This chain uses TRBV10-3 with TRBJ1-1; perhaps TRBD1 as D (5 bases). The germline V gene encodes CDR1 ENHRY and CDR2 SYGVKD. This CDR3 comprises 13 residues. The V gene lost 6 bases and the J gene lost 1 base, with 9 bases spanning the gap. CDR3 amino acids: CAIRDTANTEAFF. Written as DNA, the CDR3 is TGTGCCATCAGGGACACTGCGAACACTGAAGCTTTCTTT.

The gene calls are TRBV5-6 and TRBJ2-7, with 7 bases fitting TRBD1. With 4 bases clipped from V and 4 bases from J, the junction kept 5 bases outside the gene matches. The CDR3 loop spans 13 amino acids. Per germline, CDR1 SGHDT and CDR2 YYEEEE. CDR3 sequence: CASSRGTVYEQYF. In DNA form, the CDR3 reads TGTGCCAGCAGCAGGGGGACAGTTTACGAGCAGTACTTC.

The rearrangement links TRBV6-6 to TRBJ1-1, with D possibly being TRBD1 (5 bases). Germline loops: CDR1 MNHNY, CDR2 SVGAGI (reference sequence). The CDR3 length is 16 residues. V was pared by 2 bases and J by 5 bases, with 18 bases between. DNA for the CDR3: TGTGCCAGCAGTTACCCCGGGGGAGGAGGGAAGACTGAAGCTTTCTTT. Its protein product is CASSYPGGGGKTEAFF.